The 17 T cell receptor beta chains below all came from one sample that was sequenced in a study of CD8 T cells in ankylosing spondylitis (dated by TCRdb to 2016 to 2017). Library preparation was by 5' RACE. The sequencing machine was an Illumina HiSeq 2500. The public reads were run again by TCRdb, first through fastp at Q25 and then through MiXCR, and only productive beta chains were kept. Identical CDR3 protein sequences are pooled into one entry, listed with their most common genes and DNA. The sample includes a few hundred thousand distinct CDR3 sequences, with roughly a tenth observed a single time. The biggest ten clones account for less than 7.5% of the sample. Sequences were obtained from blood, either unsorted or a sorted T cell fraction (not recorded which). Receptors were obtained from a male donor with ankylosing spondylitis or in good health (not recorded which).

This clonotype appeared a few times. This rearrangement joins TRBV30 to TRBJ2-7; the D is unclear. V was trimmed by 8 bases and J by 0 bases, leaving 14 bases between them. CDR1 and CDR2 (germline): GTSNPN, SVGIG (reference sequence). The CDR3 contains 13 residues. The CDR3, as DNA: TGTGCCGGACGCACGGAAAGCTCCTACGAGCAGTACTTC. It is translated as CAGRTESSYEQYF.

The table lists this clonotype with a few counts. The chain is built from TRBV7-9 and TRBJ1-1; D might be TRBD1 (5 bases). From germline, CDR1 is SEHNR and CDR2 FQNEAQ (reference sequence). The CDR3 spans 15 residues. Trimming took off 1 base at V and 0 bases at J, with 9 bases between the two ends. CDR3 sequence reads: CASSLEGALNTEAFF. The CDR3 DNA reads as TGTGCCAGCAGCTTAGAAGGGGCTCTGAACACTGAAGCTTTCTTT.

The sample holds many counts of this clonotype. This rearrangement joins TRBV15 to TRBJ2-3; 10 bases line up with TRBD2. This CDR3 spans 17 amino acids. Germline V gene data show CDR1 as LNHNV and CDR2 as YYDKDF (reference sequence). The V gene end was trimmed by 0 bases and the J gene end by 4 bases; junction bases not matched to a gene: 7. CDR3 coding DNA: TGTGCCACCAGCAGAGAGGGAATAGCGGGGGGCCCAGATACGCAGTATTTT. Protein: CATSREGIAGGPDTQYF.

This clonotype was recorded many times. J is TRBJ2-3 and V is TRBV20-1; 9 nucleotides align to TRBD2. J lost 6 bases, V lost 4 bases, and 5 bases had no gene match. Germline V gives CDR1 DFQATT, CDR2 SNEGSKA (reference sequence). There are 13 residues in the CDR3. In nucleotides, the CDR3 is TGCAGTGCTAAGCTAGCGGGGAGCGATACGCAGTATTTT. It translates to CSAKLAGSDTQYF.

This clonotype was recorded many times. The gene calls are TRBV10-3 and TRBJ2-3, with D unclear. V was shortened by 2 bases and J by 3 bases, with 12 bases between the two germline ends. This CDR3 comprises 15 residues. Per the germline V gene, CDR1 is ENHRY and CDR2 is SYGVKD. In DNA, the CDR3 is TGTGCCATCAGTGAGAGCGACCGGAGAACAGATACGCAGTATTTT. It codes for CAISESDRRTDTQYF.

This clonotype occurred many times. The rearrangement uses TRBV12-3 or TRBV12-4 and TRBJ2-1; no clear D. This CDR3 has 14 amino acids. V lost 4 bases, J lost 9 bases, and 16 bases lay in between. Written as DNA, the CDR3 is TGTGCCAGCAGTTCCAAATACAGCCCGAGTGAGCAGTTCTTC. Its protein is CASSSKYSPSEQFF.

In its sample, this clonotype was seen many times. This chain links TRBV5-1 with TRBJ2-3; TRBD2 matches at 11 bases. J was trimmed by 3 bases and V by 3 bases; bases with no gene match: 6. The CDR3 length is 16 residues. Germline values: CDR1 SGHRS, CDR2 YFSETQ. Here the CDR3 reads CASSSTLAGGTDTQYF. The CDR3 DNA sequence: TGCGCCAGCAGCTCCACCCTAGCGGGGGGAACAGATACGCAGTATTTT.

This clonotype was seen repeatedly, ten times or more. CDR3 residues: CASSLAEWQPRDKNIQYF. The CDR3 DNA reads as TGCGCCAGCAGCTTGGCAGAGTGGCAGCCGAGGGACAAAAACATTCAGTACTTC. The chain joins TRBV5-1 to TRBJ2-4; the D gene is possibly TRBD2 (5 bases). CDR3 size: 18 residues. From germline, CDR1 is SGHRS and CDR2 YFSETQ. V dropped 0 bases and J dropped 3 bases, with 19 bases sitting between them.

V is TRBV2 and J is TRBJ1-2; maybe TRBD1 (5 bases). The V end was cut by 2 bases, the J end by 6 bases, with 13 bases between. The CDR3 runs to 14 residues. CDR1 and CDR2 from the germline V gene are SNHLY and FYNNEI. Here the CDR3 reads CASSELPGHDGYTF. DNA for the CDR3: TGTGCCAGCAGTGAACTCCCCGGACATGATGGCTACACCTTC.

This clonotype was recorded at least ten times. This sequence joins TRBV20-1 and TRBJ2-1; 8 bases fit TRBD1. Trimming took 4 bases from V and 4 from J; bases not matched to a gene: 9. Germline-derived CDR1 and CDR2 are DFQATT and SNEGSKA (reference sequence). The CDR3 length is 15 residues. CDR3 protein: CSAKTSRGRYNEQFF. The CDR3 DNA reads as TGCAGTGCTAAAACCAGCAGGGGGCGATACAATGAGCAGTTCTTC.

This clonotype was counted many times. The chain uses TRBV15 and TRBJ2-6; the D gene is possibly TRBD1 (6 bases). V was pared by 2 bases and J by 1 base, with 12 bases between. Germline V gene data show CDR1 as LNHNV and CDR2 as YYDKDF (reference sequence). The CDR3 spans 17 residues. CDR3 amino acids: CATSRIYTGSGANVLTF. In nucleotides, the CDR3 is TGTGCCACCAGCAGAATTTATACAGGGTCTGGGGCCAACGTCCTGACTTTC.

V is TRBV7-9 and J is TRBJ2-3; TRBD2 aligns across 11 bases. Germline V gene sequence: CDR1 SEHNR, CDR2 FQNEAQ (reference sequence). Trimming removed 3 bases from V and 3 bases from J; junction bases left unmatched: 8. This CDR3 comprises 17 residues. The CDR3 nucleotides are TGTGCCAGCAGCTTCGGGACTAGCGGTGGGGGAACAGATACGCAGTATTTT. This encodes CASSFGTSGGGTDTQYF.

This clonotype was seen at least ten times. The CDR3, as DNA: TGCGCCAGCAGCTTGGGGACTAGCGGAGACAATGAGCAGTTCTTC. Protein product: CASSLGTSGDNEQFF. This chain joins TRBV5-1 and TRBJ2-1; TRBD2 aligns across 10 bases. Germline CDR1 and CDR2: SGHRS and YFSETQ. V lost 0 bases and J lost 5; bases outside the gene matches: 2. CDR3 length: 15 residues.

Comments on this clonotype: At one end the junction does not follow the germline gene, possibly because of a read error. The V gene is TRBV5-1, the J gene TRBJ2-7; D gene unclear. There are 14 residues in the CDR3. Germline loops: CDR1 SGHRS, CDR2 YFSETQ. CDR3 nucleotide sequence: TGCGTCAGCAGCTTGCCCTCATCAGCGATGGAGCAGTACTTC. Translation: CVSSLPSSAMEQYF.

Turning to this clonotype: A much larger clone differs from this one at a single base, so this may be a read error. The CDR3 nucleotides read TGCAGTGCTAGGTCGACGGGTACATCCCGGCCTGGGGGGGACAATGAGCAGTTCTTC. Encoded protein: CSARSTGTSRPGGDNEQFF. The chain couples TRBV20-1 to TRBJ2-1; 7 nucleotides line up with TRBD2. This CDR3 is built from 19 residues. The germline V gene has CDR1 DFQATT and CDR2 SNEGSKA (reference sequence). V shed 3 bases, J shed 5 bases, and the junction held 22 bases outside the gene matches.

In this sample, this clonotype turned up many times. The V call is TRBV12-3 or TRBV12-4, the J call TRBJ2-7; maybe TRBD1 (5 bases). V shed 5 bases and J shed 3 bases, with 11 bases lying between them. The CDR3 has 13 residues. CDR3 coding DNA: TGTGCCAGCAGTCCAGGGTTGGGCTACGAGCAGTACTTC. It translates to CASSPGLGYEQYF.

The rearrangement joins TRBV6-2 or TRBV6-3 to TRBJ2-1; perhaps D is TRBD1 or TRBD2 (5 bases each). The CDR3 runs 15 residues. CDR1 and CDR2 (germline): MNHEY, SVGEGT. Trimming pared 0 bases from V and 8 bases from J, leaving 14 bases between. CDR3 nucleotides: TGTGCCAGCAGTTACTCGATGGGGGATTTAGATGAGCAGTTCTTC. Its protein is CASSYSMGDLDEQFF.